This TCR beta chain emerged from a study of cytomegalovirus exposure and HLA in healthy donors. CDR3 size: 15 residues. V was shortened by 0 bases and J by 1 base, with 9 bases between the two germline ends. Germline V CDR1 and CDR2: MNHNY, SVGAGI (reference sequence). The PCR contained 60 Vbeta and 13 Jbeta primers. Clones were read by immunoSEQ multiplex PCR, and TCRdb kept only the in-frame ones, dropping some. Its listing shows about 64,000 clones. The receptor was isolated from a woman under 30 in good health and CMV-seronegative. The chain carries TRBV6-6 and TRBJ1-1; D remains ambiguous. Input material: PBMCs. The CDR3 sequence: CASSYSLRQNTEAFF. CDR3 in DNA: TGTGCCAGCAGTTACTCGTTAAGACAGAACACTGAAGCTTTCTTT.